Below are 7 T cell receptor beta chains sequenced from a single sample in a study of T-cell reconstitution after alpha-beta-depleted transplantation in children. Library preparation (for TCRbeta) was performed with unique molecular identifiers. TCRdb re-called the PCR reads through MiXCR, storing one row per CDR3 protein. This sample yields roughly 610,000 distinct CDR3 sequences, of which roughly a tenth are seen a single time; roughly 4% belongs to the top ten. The material sequenced was PBMCs from the stem cell graft donor, taken from the stem cell graft. The receptor source for this set is a human donor who donated a stem cell graft to a child with acute myeloid leukemia.

This clonotype came up many times. The CDR3 spells CSVREWTARDIQYF. For the CDR3, the DNA is TGCAGCGTTAGGGAGTGGACAGCTAGAGACATTCAGTACTTC. The chain has TRBV29-1 and TRBJ2-4; possibly TRBD1 for D (6 bases). Germline CDR1 SQVTM, CDR2 ANQGSEA. V dropped 5 bases and J dropped 8 bases, with 19 bases sitting between them. The CDR3 is made up of 14 amino acids.

This clonotype was seen a few times. J is TRBJ2-1 and V is TRBV9; TRBD2 matches 11 bases. With 4 bases clipped from V and 5 bases from J, the junction kept 5 bases outside the gene matches. The CDR3 is made up of 15 amino acids. From germline, CDR1 is SGDLS and CDR2 YYNGEE. In DNA, the CDR3 is TGTGCCAGCAGCTCACTAGCGGGAGACCACAATGAGCAGTTCTTC. It codes for CASSSLAGDHNEQFF.

V gene TRBV21-1 combines with J gene TRBJ2-1. TRBV21-1 is tagged as a pseudogene. CDR3 size: 13 residues. The CDR3 DNA reads TGTGCCAGCAGCAAAGCGCTCCGGAATGAGCAGTCCTTC. Translated: CASSKALRNEQSF.

This clonotype was detected many times. This chain uses TRBV12-3 or TRBV12-4 with TRBJ1-2; unclear D gene. Trimming shortened V by 2 bases and J by 4 bases, and 8 bases separated the two germline ends. CDR3 length equals 13 residues. CDR3 bases: TGTGCCAGCAGTTTAATAGGCGGCTATGGCTACACCTTC. Protein sequence: CASSLIGGYGYTF.

This clonotype was seen at least ten times. This chain uses TRBV6-2 or TRBV6-3 with TRBJ1-1; no definite D call. This CDR3 spans 15 amino acids. The ends were cut back, 2 bases at V and 1 base at J, with 11 bases in the middle. Germline V lookup: CDR1 MNHEY, CDR2 SVGEGT. CDR3 sequence (DNA): TGTGCCAGCAGTTACCCTAGAAACGCGAACACTGAAGCTTTCTTT. It is translated as CASSYPRNANTEAFF.

The gene calls are TRBV2 and TRBJ2-1; 11 bases are shared with TRBD2. V dropped 7 bases and J dropped 5; count of bases not matched to a gene: 7. This CDR3 contains 15 residues. CDR1 SNHLY and CDR2 FYNNEI come from the germline V gene. CDR3 sequence: CASTRSTSGDNEQFF. The CDR3 DNA reads TGTGCCAGCACCCGGTCGACTAGCGGGGACAATGAGCAGTTCTTC. Variable domain in full (rest from reference TRBV2 and TRBJ2-1): EPEVTQTPSHQVTQMGQEVILRCVPISNHLYFYWYRQILGQKVEFLVSFYNNEISEKSEIFDDQFSVERPDGSNFTLKIRSTKLEDSAMYFCASTRSTSGDNEQFFGPGTRLTVL.

DNA for the CDR3: TGTGCCAGCAGCTTAAATCCGGGACACCAAGAGACCCAGTACTTC. Protein sequence: CASSLNPGHQETQYF. This rearrangement joins TRBV7-2 to TRBJ2-5; either TRBD1 or TRBD2 may fit D (5 bases each). V dropped 2 bases and J dropped 0 bases, with 10 bases sitting between them. The CDR3 spans 15 residues. CDR1 is SGHTA and CDR2 is FQGNSA in the germline V gene.